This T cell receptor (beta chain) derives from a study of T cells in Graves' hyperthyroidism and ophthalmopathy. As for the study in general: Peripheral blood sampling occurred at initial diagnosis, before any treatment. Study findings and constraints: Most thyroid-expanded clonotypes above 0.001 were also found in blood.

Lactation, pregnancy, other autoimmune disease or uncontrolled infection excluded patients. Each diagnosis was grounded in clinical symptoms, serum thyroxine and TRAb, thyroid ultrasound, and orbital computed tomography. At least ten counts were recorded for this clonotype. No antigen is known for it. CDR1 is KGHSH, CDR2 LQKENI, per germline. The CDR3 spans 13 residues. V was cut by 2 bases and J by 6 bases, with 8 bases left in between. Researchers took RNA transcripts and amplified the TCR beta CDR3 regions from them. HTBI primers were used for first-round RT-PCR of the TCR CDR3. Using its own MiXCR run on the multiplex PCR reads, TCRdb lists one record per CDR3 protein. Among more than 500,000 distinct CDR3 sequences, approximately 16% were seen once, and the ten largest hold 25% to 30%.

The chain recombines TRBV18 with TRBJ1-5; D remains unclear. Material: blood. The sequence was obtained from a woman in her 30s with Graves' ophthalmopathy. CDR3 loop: CASSPGNRQPQHF. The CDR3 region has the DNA TGTGCCAGCTCACCAGGGAATCGTCAGCCCCAGCATTTT.